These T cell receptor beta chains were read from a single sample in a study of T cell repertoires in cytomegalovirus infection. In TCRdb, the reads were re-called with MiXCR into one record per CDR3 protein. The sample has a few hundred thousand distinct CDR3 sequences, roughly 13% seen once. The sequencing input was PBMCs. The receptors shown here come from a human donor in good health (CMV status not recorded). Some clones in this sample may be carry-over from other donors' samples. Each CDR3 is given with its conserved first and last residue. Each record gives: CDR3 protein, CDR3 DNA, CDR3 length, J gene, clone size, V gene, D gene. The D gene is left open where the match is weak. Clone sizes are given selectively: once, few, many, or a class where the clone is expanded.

CDR3aa: CASSPKGGELFF; CDR3nt: TGTGCCAGCAGTCCGAAGGGCGGGGAGCTGTTTTTT; len: 12; j_gene: TRBJ2-2; abundance: few; v_gene: TRBV12-3/TRBV12-4; d_gene: -
CDR3aa: CASSPLASSYNEQFF; CDR3nt: TGTGCCAGTAGTCCCCTGGCGAGCTCCTACAATGAGCAGTTCTTC; len: 15; j_gene: TRBJ2-1; abundance: -; v_gene: TRBV19; d_gene: -
CDR3aa: CSAWVPGHKNTEAFF; CDR3nt: TGCAGTGCTTGGGTTCCGGGACACAAGAACACTGAAGCTTTCTTT; len: 15; j_gene: TRBJ1-1; abundance: -; v_gene: TRBV20-1; d_gene: -
CDR3aa: CASSYNGLASNEQFF; CDR3nt: TGTGCCAGCAGTTACAACGGACTAGCGTCCAATGAGCAGTTCTTC; len: 15; j_gene: TRBJ2-1; abundance: -; v_gene: TRBV6-2/TRBV6-3; d_gene: TRBD2
CDR3aa: CASSAQGYTDTQYF; CDR3nt: TGCGCCAGCAGCGCTCAGGGCTACACAGATACGCAGTATTTT; len: 14; j_gene: TRBJ2-3; abundance: -; v_gene: TRBV5-1; d_gene: -
CDR3aa: CASSVGQVVNGYTF; CDR3nt: TGTGCCAGCAGCGTAGGACAGGTGGTAAATGGCTACACCTTC; len: 14; j_gene: TRBJ1-2; abundance: -; v_gene: TRBV9; d_gene: -
CDR3aa: CASSLARGMASGDYNEQFF; CDR3nt: TGTGCCAGCAGCTTAGCTAGGGGAATGGCTAGCGGAGACTACAATGAGCAGTTCTTC; len: 19; j_gene: TRBJ2-1; abundance: many; v_gene: TRBV7-8; d_gene: TRBD2
CDR3aa: CSARDLAGGMNTEAFF; CDR3nt: TGCAGTGCTAGAGATTTGGCAGGGGGGATGAACACTGAAGCTTTCTTT; len: 16; j_gene: TRBJ1-1; abundance: few; v_gene: TRBV20-1; d_gene: TRBD1
CDR3aa: CASSHHSRDTQYF; CDR3nt: TGTGCCAGCAGCCACCACTCTAGAGATACGCAGTATTTT; len: 13; j_gene: TRBJ2-3; abundance: -; v_gene: TRBV14; d_gene: -
CDR3aa: CSVRDRSDEQYF; CDR3nt: TGCAGCGTACGGGACAGGAGCGACGAGCAGTACTTC; len: 12; j_gene: TRBJ2-7; abundance: -; v_gene: TRBV29-1; d_gene: TRBD1
CDR3aa: CASSLWLAGTHNEQFF; CDR3nt: TGTGCCAGCAGCTTGTGGCTAGCGGGGACCCACAATGAGCAGTTCTTC; len: 16; j_gene: TRBJ2-1; abundance: many; v_gene: TRBV5-5; d_gene: TRBD2
CDR3aa: CASSSRDSPYEQYF; CDR3nt: TGTGCCAGCAGCTCACGGGACTCCCCCTACGAGCAGTACTTC; len: 14; j_gene: TRBJ2-7; abundance: few; v_gene: TRBV7-9; d_gene: -
CDR3aa: CASSLVLPQETQYF; CDR3nt: TGTGCCAGCAGCTTAGTTTTACCCCAAGAGACCCAGTACTTC; len: 14; j_gene: TRBJ2-5; abundance: many; v_gene: TRBV7-2; d_gene: -
CDR3aa: CASRPGRADEKLFF; CDR3nt: TGTGCCAGCAGGCCGGGACGGGCTGACGAAAAACTGTTTTTT; len: 14; j_gene: TRBJ1-4; abundance: -; v_gene: TRBV5-5; d_gene: -
CDR3aa: CASRNTGGMGETQYF; CDR3nt: TGTGCCAGCAGAAACACAGGGGGAATGGGAGAGACCCAGTACTTC; len: 15; j_gene: TRBJ2-5; abundance: few; v_gene: TRBV2; d_gene: TRBD1
CDR3aa: CASRLDRNTEAFF; CDR3nt: TGTGCCAGCAGGTTGGACAGGAACACTGAAGCTTTCTTT; len: 13; j_gene: TRBJ1-1; abundance: -; v_gene: TRBV5-6; d_gene: -
CDR3aa: CASSPGTSISGELFF; CDR3nt: TGTGCCAGCAGTCCCGGGACTAGTATCTCCGGGGAGCTGTTTTTT; len: 15; j_gene: TRBJ2-2; abundance: few; v_gene: TRBV6-2/TRBV6-3; d_gene: TRBD2
CDR3aa: CSARDLGREALEAFF; CDR3nt: TGCAGTGCTAGAGATCTTGGCAGAGAGGCCTTGGAAGCTTTCTTT; len: 15; j_gene: TRBJ1-1; abundance: many; v_gene: TRBV20-1; d_gene: -